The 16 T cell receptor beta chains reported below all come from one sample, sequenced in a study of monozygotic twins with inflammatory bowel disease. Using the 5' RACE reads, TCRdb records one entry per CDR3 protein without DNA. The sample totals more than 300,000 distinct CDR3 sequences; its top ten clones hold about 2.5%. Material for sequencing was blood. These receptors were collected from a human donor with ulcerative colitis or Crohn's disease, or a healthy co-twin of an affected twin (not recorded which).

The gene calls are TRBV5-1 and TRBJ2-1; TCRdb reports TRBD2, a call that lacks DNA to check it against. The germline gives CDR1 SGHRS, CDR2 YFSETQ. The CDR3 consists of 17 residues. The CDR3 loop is CASSSGLAGGPRNEQFF. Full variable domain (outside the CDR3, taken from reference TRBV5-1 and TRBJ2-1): KAGVTQTPRYLIKTRGQQVTLSCSPISGHRSVSWYQQTPGQGLQFLFEYFSETQRNKGNFPGRFSGRQFSNSRSEMNVSTLELGDSALYLCASSSGLAGGPRNEQFFGPGTRLTVL.

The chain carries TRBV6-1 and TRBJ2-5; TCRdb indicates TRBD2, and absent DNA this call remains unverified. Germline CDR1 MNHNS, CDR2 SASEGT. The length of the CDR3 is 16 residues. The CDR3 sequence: CASSTGLAGLQETQYF.

CDR3: CASSLAASGGTSTDTQYF. J is TRBJ2-3 and V is TRBV5-1; the TCRdb call, TRBD2, lacks DNA for checking. Germline V lookup: CDR1 SGHRS, CDR2 YFSETQ. The CDR3 contains 18 residues.

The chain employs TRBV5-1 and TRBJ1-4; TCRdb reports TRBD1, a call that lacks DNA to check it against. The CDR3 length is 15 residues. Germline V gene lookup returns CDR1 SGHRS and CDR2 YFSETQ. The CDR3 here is CASSRTGSSNEKLFF.

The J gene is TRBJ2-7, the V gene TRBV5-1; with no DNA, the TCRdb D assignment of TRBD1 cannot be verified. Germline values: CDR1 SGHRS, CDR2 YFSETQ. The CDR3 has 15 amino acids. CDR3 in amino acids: CASSDPGQSSYEQYF.

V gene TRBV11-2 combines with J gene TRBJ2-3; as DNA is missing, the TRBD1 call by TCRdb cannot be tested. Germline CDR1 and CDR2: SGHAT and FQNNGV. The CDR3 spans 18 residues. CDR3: CASSLVRGQGIDTDTQYF.

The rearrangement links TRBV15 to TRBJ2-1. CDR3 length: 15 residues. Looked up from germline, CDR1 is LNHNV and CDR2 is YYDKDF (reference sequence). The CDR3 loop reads CATSRGRGIGNEQFF.

The CDR3: CASSVGRGNGHMNTEAFF. This chain connects TRBV5-1 to TRBJ1-1; TCRdb proposes TRBD1, but this gene call is untestable without DNA. This CDR3 spans 18 amino acids. Germline CDR1 reads SGHRS; CDR2 reads YFSETQ. Full variable domain (rest looked up from reference TRBV5-1 and TRBJ1-1): KAGVTQTPRYLIKTRGQQVTLSCSPISGHRSVSWYQQTPGQGLQFLFEYFSETQRNKGNFPGRFSGRQFSNSRSEMNVSTLELGDSALYLCASSVGRGNGHMNTEAFFGQGTRLTVV.

The CDR3 sequence is CSARDRGYNSPLHF. The genes are TRBV20-1 and TRBJ1-6; TCRdb's D call of TRBD1 is untestable without DNA. In germline, CDR1 is DFQATT, CDR2 SNEGSKA (reference sequence). This CDR3 has 14 residues.

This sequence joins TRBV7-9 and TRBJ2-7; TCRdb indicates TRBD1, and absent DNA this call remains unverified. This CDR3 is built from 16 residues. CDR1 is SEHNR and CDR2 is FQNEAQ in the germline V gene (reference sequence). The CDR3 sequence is CASSLGPQGTTYEQYF.

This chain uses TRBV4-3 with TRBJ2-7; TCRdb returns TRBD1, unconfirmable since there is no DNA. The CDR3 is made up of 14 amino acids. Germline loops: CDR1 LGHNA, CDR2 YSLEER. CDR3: CASSQDYRGREQYF.

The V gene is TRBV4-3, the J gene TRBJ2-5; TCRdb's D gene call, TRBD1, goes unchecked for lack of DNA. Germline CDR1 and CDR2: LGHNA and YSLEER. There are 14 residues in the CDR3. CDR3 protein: CASSLRQGSGTQYF.

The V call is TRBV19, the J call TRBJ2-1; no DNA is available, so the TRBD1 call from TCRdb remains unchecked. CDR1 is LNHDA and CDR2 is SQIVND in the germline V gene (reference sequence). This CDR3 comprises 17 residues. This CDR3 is CASSIGAGDRLYNEQFF.

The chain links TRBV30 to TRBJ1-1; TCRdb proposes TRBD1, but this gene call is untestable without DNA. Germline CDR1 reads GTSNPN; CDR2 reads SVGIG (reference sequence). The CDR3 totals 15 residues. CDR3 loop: CAWSNLDRGRTEAFF.

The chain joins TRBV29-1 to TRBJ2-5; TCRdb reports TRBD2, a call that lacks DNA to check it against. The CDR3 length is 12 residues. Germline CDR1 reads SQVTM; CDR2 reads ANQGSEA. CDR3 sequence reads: CSVLMGGETQYF.

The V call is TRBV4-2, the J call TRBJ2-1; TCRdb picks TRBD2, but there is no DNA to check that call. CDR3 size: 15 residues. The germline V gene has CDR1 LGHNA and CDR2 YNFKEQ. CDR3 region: CASSQDQLAGGKQFF.